Listed here are 12 T cell receptor beta chains from one sample, sequenced in a study of blood T cell repertoires in COVID-19. Using immunoSEQ multiplex PCR, the repertoire was profiled, and TCRdb retains in-frame clones only, with some absent. The sample has some 86,000 clones; about 83% are singletons. The sample was peripheral blood. These receptors all come from an older woman with acute or convalescent COVID-19.

This chain links TRBV6-5 with TRBJ1-5, with TRBD1 as a possible D gene (6 bases). V lost 7 bases and J 1 base, leaving 11 bases between the germline ends. CDR1 and CDR2 from the germline V gene are MNHEY and SVGAGI. The CDR3 runs to 14 residues. This CDR3 reads CASTKGVSNQPQHF. CDR3 DNA sequence: TGTGCCAGCACTAAGGGGGTAAGCAATCAGCCCCAGCATTTT.

This rearrangement joins TRBV6-2 or TRBV6-3 to TRBJ1-1; 10 bases align to TRBD1. The length of the CDR3 is 17 residues. J was trimmed by 0 bases and V by 1 base; bases with no gene match: 5. In germline, CDR1 is MNHEY, CDR2 SVGEGT. The CDR3 DNA follows: TGTGCCAGCAGTTACTTGGGACAGGGGTATATGAACACTGAAGCTTTCTTT. Its protein is CASSYLGQGYMNTEAFF.

The chain joins TRBV10-1 to TRBJ2-1; D might be TRBD1 (6 bases). V lost 6 bases and J 5 bases, leaving 17 bases between the germline ends. The CDR3 is 15 amino acids. From germline, CDR1 is WNHNN and CDR2 SYGVQD (reference sequence). The CDR3 nucleotides are TGCGCCAGCAGGGAAGACAGGCCTGGGAACAATGAGCAGTTCTTC. It codes for CASREDRPGNNEQFF.

This chain links TRBV28 with TRBJ1-2; TRBD1 aligns across 10 bases. With 3 bases clipped from V and 4 bases from J, the junction kept 11 bases outside the gene matches. Germline V gene sequence: CDR1 MDHEN, CDR2 SYDVKM. The CDR3 loop spans 17 amino acids. CDR3 residues: CASSFPLGQGEGYGYTF. CDR3 sequence (DNA): TGTGCCAGCAGTTTCCCACTCGGACAGGGGGAGGGCTATGGCTACACCTTC.

This chain connects TRBV18 to TRBJ1-3, with TRBD1 matching 10 bases. The CDR3 runs 16 residues. V was pared by 3 bases and J by 4 bases, with 6 bases of the junction left unmatched. Germline V lookup: CDR1 KGHSH, CDR2 LQKENI. As DNA, the CDR3 is TGTGCCAGCTCACCCTCCGGGACAGGGGTCGGAAACACCATATATTTT. Encoded protein: CASSPSGTGVGNTIYF.

The chain couples TRBV11-3 to TRBJ1-1; no firm D call. V gave up 3 bases and J gave up 0 bases, with 5 bases separating them. The CDR3 has 13 residues. Germline values: CDR1 SGHNT, CDR2 YENEEA. CDR3 protein: CASSFTVNTEAFF. The CDR3 region has the DNA TGTGCCAGCAGCTTTACAGTGAACACTGAAGCTTTCTTT. The full variable domain, rest sourced from reference TRBV11-3 and TRBJ1-1, is EAGVVQSPRYKIIEKKQPVAFWCNPISGHNTLYWYLQNLGQGPELLIRYENEEAVDDSQLPKDRFSAERLKGVDSTLKIQPAELGDSAVYLCASSFTVNTEAFFGQGTRLTVV.

The chain has TRBV27 and TRBJ1-4; 7 bases match TRBD1. Unmatched junction bases numbered 4, after V lost 4 bases and J lost 8 bases. CDR3 length: 13 residues. The germline V gene encodes CDR1 MNHEY and CDR2 SMNVEV (reference sequence). The CDR3 is CASSWTGDEKLFF. CDR3 bases: TGTGCCAGCAGTTGGACAGGAGACGAAAAACTGTTTTTT.

V usage is TRBV30 and J usage is TRBJ1-5; the D is unclear. The CDR3 is made up of 15 amino acids. Looked up from germline, CDR1 is GTSNPN and CDR2 is SVGIG (reference sequence). V dropped 0 bases and J dropped 3 bases, with 12 bases sitting between them. In nucleotides, the CDR3 is TGTGCCTGGAGTGTACGTGGCAGAAACAATCAGCCCCAGCATTTT. Protein: CAWSVRGRNNQPQHF.

On this clone: Other nucleotide sequences in the sample specify the same CDR3. The V and J genes are TRBV29-1 and TRBJ1-1; no reliable D call. V was clipped by 3 bases and J by 5 bases, with 7 bases between them. This CDR3 region has 11 residues. Germline V gives CDR1 SQVTM, CDR2 ANQGSEA. CDR3 sequence: CSVDRGTEAFF. The CDR3 coding sequence is TGCAGCGTTGACAGAGGGACTGAAGCTTTCTTT.

The V call is TRBV24-1, the J call TRBJ2-5; D may be TRBD2 (6 bases). This CDR3 spans 14 amino acids. Germline CDR1 and CDR2: KGHDR and SFDVKD. The V gene lost 3 bases and the J gene lost 1 base, with 8 bases spanning the gap. The CDR3 DNA reads as TGTGCCACCAGTGATAGGAGGGTCCAAGAGACCCAGTACTTC. It codes for CATSDRRVQETQYF.

V gene TRBV2 combines with J gene TRBJ2-1; D unclear. The CDR3 length is 13 residues. Trimming shortened V by 10 bases and J by 0 bases, and 10 bases separated the two germline ends. CDR1 is SNHLY and CDR2 is FYNNEI in the germline V gene. DNA for the CDR3: TGTGCCACCTCCTGGAGCTCCTACAATGAGCAGTTCTTC. Amino acids: CATSWSSYNEQFF.

The CDR3 region is CASSRGSGSGTGELFF. The CDR3 bases are TGTGCCAGCAGCCGAGGCAGCGGGAGTGGCACCGGGGAGCTGTTTTTT. The J gene is TRBJ2-2, the V gene TRBV28; TRBD2 matches at 8 bases. V dropped 6 bases and J dropped 4; count of bases not matched to a gene: 10. The CDR3 consists of 16 residues. Germline V gene sequence: CDR1 MDHEN, CDR2 SYDVKM.